This T cell receptor beta chain derives from a study of T cell responses to AZD1222 COVID-19 vaccine. Overall study results and limits: Elevations in Spike-specific TCR breadth and depth followed administration of two AZD1222 doses. Only a handful of AZD1222 recipients, about six in all, had baseline seropositivity. Clonal diversity was possibly underestimated, and white British individuals and females predominated among donors.

About this clone itself: Antigen unknown.

Data came from immunoSEQ multiplex PCR; TCRdb stores just in-frame clones and leaves some out. The sample lists 150,000 to 200,000 clones, approximately 94% occurring once. This CDR3 is 18 amino acids long. V shed 6 bases and J 8 bases; nucleotides not matched to a gene: 17. Germline CDR1 is MRHNA and CDR2 is SNTAGT. This clonotype was sampled from an adult in good health. V usage is TRBV6-4 and J usage is TRBJ2-1; 12 nucleotides agree with TRBD2. Here the sequenced sample was peripheral blood, taken on day 0 of AZD1222 vaccination. The DNA of the CDR3 is TGTGCCAGCAGCCCCCCCTCGTCGACTAGCGGGAGTTCCCATGAGCAGTTCTTC. This codes for CASSPPSSTSGSSHEQFF.